This T cell receptor beta chain was captured in a study of early T cells in non-severe SARS-CoV-2 infection (dated by TCRdb to the early 2020s). Study-wide context: Bulk RNA from unsorted whole blood was used for TCR sequencing, so alpha and beta chains could not be paired.

Library generation was performed with 5' RACE. Sequencing was performed on a NextSeq 500. The TCR library protocol attached unique molecular identifiers to individual cDNA molecules to correct for sequencing error and PCR bias. TCR alpha and beta chains were both sequenced, and the abundances of alpha and beta sequences in each sample were closely correlated with each other. For the original study's pipeline: Decombinator V4 was used to perform V gene, J gene and CDR3 annotation of TCR sequences. TCRs were defined as expanded if a significant change between any two time points was detected under a Poisson model with p below 0.0001. TCR abundances were normalised to the total number of TCRs sequenced in each sample and reported as counts per million. MAIT TCRs were defined by TRAV1-2 paired with TRAJ12, TRAJ20 or TRAJ33, and iNKT TCRs by TRAV10 paired with TRAJ18. VDJdb, accessed 1 November 2021, was searched for CMV, EBV and SARS-CoV-2 annotated TCRs, excluding TCRs annotated for multiple antigens. TCRdb reworked the public reads: Q25 trimming with fastp, MiXCR clone assembly, productive beta chains retained. Each entry is one CDR3 protein sequence, shown with its most common DNA and genes. TCRdb's processing, not the study's, gives the V and J calls here. The sample table records fewer than 55,000 distinct CDR3 sequences; approximately 10% of these occur just once. The top ten hold over 10% of the sample.

This clonotype was recorded at least ten times. Its specific antigen is unknown. No base qualities exist here, and no much larger clone lies one base off it. V drops 1 base and J drops 4 bases, leaving 5 bases in between. Its CDR3 holds 13 amino acids, cysteine through phenylalanine. CDR3 DNA only is kept here, 39 bases in frame from base 1. The germline V gene encodes CDR1 SGHNT and CDR2 YENEEA. A case-control design nested within a healthcare worker cohort in London, UK, was used, with weekly nasopharyngeal swab PCR tests and blood sampling performed. Between 23 and 31 March 2020, the week of the UK lockdown, healthcare workers were enrolled and then followed up weekly for as long as 16 weeks. General findings and caveats noted by the study authors: Matching against VDJdb was skewed toward anti-spike CD8 responses, likely underestimated virus-specific expansions, and missed private and CD4 specificities.

Sequenced material: whole blood. The TCR originated in an adult who was a healthcare worker with PCR-confirmed SARS-CoV-2 infection or an uninfected control (not recorded which). The chain uses TRBV11-3 and TRBJ2-1; no confident D gene assignment can be made. The CDR3 protein is CASSLVEYNEQFF. Here is the DNA: TGTGCCAGCAGCTTAGTGGAGTACAATGAGCAGTTCTTC.